This TCR beta chain was obtained from a study of cytomegalovirus exposure and HLA in healthy donors. Turning to the study itself: The study placed roughly four fifths of its 398 genotyped donors in the Caucasian-associated ancestry cluster. Study-level results: Within a later analysis, the majority of CMV-associated TCR beta chains appeared HLA-restricted. In a later analysis, parvovirus B19, influenza, CMV and Epstein-Barr virus appeared linked to several top co-occurrence clusters. A missense DCLRE1C variant was associated with V- and J-gene trimming of TCR beta chains in a later analysis, and an independent cohort replicated the association.

The PCR was carried out with 60 Vbeta primers and 13 Jbeta primers. Data came from immunoSEQ multiplex PCR; TCRdb stores just in-frame clones and leaves some out. The sample lists around 170,000 clones, 82% occurring once. Concerning this clone itself: Its target is not known. The junction shows a germline mismatch at one end, possibly a read error.

Germline assignment: CDR1 MNHEY and CDR2 SVGAGI. The CDR3 consists of 14 residues. This receptor was taken from a woman between 18 and 30 years old in good health and CMV-seronegative. The genes are TRBV6-5 and TRBJ1-2; 7 bases map to TRBD1. Sequences were obtained from PBMCs. CDR3: CASSYTDRSYSYTF. The CDR3 DNA sequence: TGTGCCAGCAGTTACACGGACAGGAGCTATAGCTACACCTTC.